Listed here are 26 T cell receptor beta chains from one sample, sequenced in a study of beta chain features in type 1 diabetes. Since all of the isolated RNA was reverse transcribed, expressed TCRB transcripts were what got sequenced. Clones were sequenced by immunoSEQ multiplex PCR, and TCRdb holds only the in-frame ones, with some missing. Among around 300,000 clones listed, approximately 8.1% were seen once. The sequencing sample was made of central memory CD4+ T cells from blood. All receptors come from a young woman in good health.

The chain links TRBV12-5 to TRBJ2-7; D may be TRBD1 (6 bases). CDR3 length: 16 amino acids. V lost 1 base, J lost 1 base, and 14 bases lay in between. CDR1 LGHNT and CDR2 FRNRAP come from the germline V gene. The CDR3 DNA reads as TGTGCTAGTGGTTTGGCCACCTGGGGACAATCCTACGAGCAGTACGTC. Protein sequence: CASGLATWGQSYEQYV.

CDR3 coding DNA: TGTGCCAGCAGCCCCGGCGGGGATTCTAGCTATGGCTACACCTTC. Translated, it gives CASSPGGDSSYGYTF. The chain couples TRBV7-3 to TRBJ1-2; D not resolved. This CDR3 region has 15 residues. V shed 5 bases and J shed 4 bases, with 17 bases lying between them. Germline values: CDR1 SGHTA, CDR2 FQGTGA. The whole variable domain, filled in from reference TRBV7-3 and TRBJ1-2, reads GAGVSQTPSNKVTEKGKYVELRCDPISGHTALYWYRQSLGQGPEFLIYFQGTGAADDSGLPNDRFFAVRPEGSVSTLKIQRTERGDSAVYLCASSPGGDSSYGYTFGSGTRLTVV.

The chain is built from TRBV18 and TRBJ2-1, with 10 bases matching TRBD2. The J segment lost 7 bases and the V segment lost 6 bases, leaving 12 bases of the junction unmatched. The CDR3 has 16 amino acids. Germline lookup yields CDR1 KGHSH and CDR2 LQKENI. The CDR3 DNA follows: TGTGCCAGCTCCAACGAGGTAGCGGGAGGTTGGAATGAGCAGTTCTTC. The encoded protein is CASSNEVAGGWNEQFF.

Turning to this clone: A much bigger clone sits one base away, suggesting this may be a read error. Other DNA variants within this sample encode the same CDR3. The chain recombines TRBV7-3 with TRBJ1-1; D remains ambiguous. The germline V and J ends were trimmed by 3 bases and 1 base, with 6 bases remaining between them. CDR1 is SGHTA, CDR2 FQGTGA, per germline. The CDR3 totals 13 residues. CDR3 loop: CASSFDGNTEAFF. The CDR3 DNA is TGTGCCAGCAGCTTCGACGGGAACACTGAAGCTTTCTTT.

This clone was counted a few times. This rearrangement joins TRBV19 to TRBJ2-7, with 8 bases lining up with TRBD2. Trimming took 6 bases from V and 4 from J; bases not matched to a gene: 11. The CDR3 consists of 15 residues. Per the germline V gene, CDR1 is LNHDA and CDR2 is SQIVND (reference sequence). Written as DNA, the CDR3 is TGTGCCAGTAGCGGAAGCGGGAGTAGGGGTTACGAGCAGTACTTC. Translating gives CASSGSGSRGYEQYF.

The genes are TRBV7-8 and TRBJ1-5, with D unresolved. CDR3 length equals 15 residues. V lost 5 bases, J lost 3 bases, and 14 bases lay in between. Germline V gene sequence: CDR1 SGHVS, CDR2 FQNEAQ. CDR3 sequence: CASSPDGYYNQPQHF. The CDR3 DNA reads TGTGCCAGCAGCCCGGACGGGTACTACAATCAGCCCCAGCATTTT.

V gene TRBV2 combines with J gene TRBJ1-5; 8 bases fit TRBD1. The J segment lost 7 bases and the V segment lost 6 bases, leaving 11 bases of the junction unmatched. The CDR3 sequence is 15 residues long. Germline CDR1 reads SNHLY; CDR2 reads FYNNEI. The CDR3 coding sequence is TGTGCCAGCAGAAGAGCAGGGGGCATGGAACAGCCCCAGCATTTT. Translating gives CASRRAGGMEQPQHF.

This clone was detected a few times. The CDR3 is CASSFGTQPQHF. CDR3 DNA: TGTGCCAGCAGTTTCGGAACTCAGCCCCAGCATTTT. The chain uses TRBV28 and TRBJ1-5, with no clear D. There are 12 residues in the CDR3. Per the germline V gene, CDR1 is MDHEN and CDR2 is SYDVKM. Between the trimmed V and J ends, which lost 3 bases and 6 bases, there was a span of 6 bases.

The V gene is TRBV7-9, the J gene TRBJ2-7; TRBD2 matches at 8 bases. The CDR3 contains 15 residues. V was pared by 3 bases and J by 4 bases, with 8 bases of the junction left unmatched. In germline, CDR1 is SEHNR, CDR2 FQNEAQ (reference sequence). The CDR3 nucleotides are TGTGCCAGCAGCTTCCTGAGCGGGAGTTATTACGAGCAGTACTTC. Translation: CASSFLSGSYYEQYF.

This clone was seen more than once but under ten times. The genes are TRBV12-5 and TRBJ2-1, with D tentatively TRBD2 (5 bases). Trimming took off 4 bases at V and 14 bases at J, with 24 bases between the two ends. Germline CDR1 reads LGHNT; CDR2 reads FRNRAP. This CDR3 has 15 amino acids. Written as DNA, the CDR3 is TGTGCTAGTGGTTCTTCCCAGGTCGAGGGAGATCGGGAGTTCTTC. Encoded protein: CASGSSQVEGDREFF. Full variable domain (remainder filled in from reference TRBV12-5 and TRBJ2-1): DARVTQTPRHKVTEMGQEVTMRCQPILGHNTVFWYRQTMMQGLELLAYFRNRAPLDDSGMPKDRFSAEMPDATLATLKIQPSEPRDSAVYFCASGSSQVEGDREFFGPGTRLTVL.

In this sample, this clone turned up a few times. CDR3 residues: CASSQQGLNTEAFF. The CDR3 coding sequence is TGCGCCAGCAGCCAGCAGGGTTTGAACACTGAAGCTTTCTTT. The chain is built from TRBV4-1 and TRBJ1-1; tentatively, D is TRBD1 (5 bases). CDR1 is MGHRA, CDR2 YSYEKL, per germline. This CDR3 comprises 14 residues. V was shortened by 3 bases and J by 0 bases, with 8 bases between the two germline ends.

V usage is TRBV5-5 and J usage is TRBJ2-1; D possibly corresponds to TRBD1 (6 bases). Germline CDR1 SGHKS, CDR2 YYEKEE (reference sequence). V lost 4 bases to trimming and J lost 0 bases, with 14 bases between them. The CDR3 totals 16 residues. Written as DNA, the CDR3 is TGTGCCAGCAGCCACAGACAGGTTAGCTCCTACAATGAGCAGTTCTTC. Translation: CASSHRQVSSYNEQFF. Together with reference TRBV5-5 and TRBJ2-1, the CDR3 gives the full variable domain: DAGVTQSPTHLIKTRGQQVTLRCSPISGHKSVSWYQQVLGQGPQFIFQYYEKEERGRGNFPDRFSARQFPNYSSELNVNALLLGDSALYLCASSHRQVSSYNEQFFGPGTRLTVL.

This clone was picked up a small number of times. The rearrangement links TRBV7-7 to TRBJ2-5; a possible D gene is TRBD2 (6 bases). Germline values: CDR1 SSHAT, CDR2 FNYEAQ (reference sequence). This CDR3 spans 14 amino acids. Trimming took off 5 bases at V and 0 bases at J, with 10 bases between the two ends. CDR3 loop: CASSPSGYQETQYF. CDR3 DNA sequence: TGTGCCAGCAGCCCGAGCGGGTACCAAGAGACCCAGTACTTC.

The V gene is TRBV11-3, the J gene TRBJ2-6; D gene uncertain. V gave up 8 bases and J gave up 4 bases, with 3 bases separating them. Per germline, CDR1 SGHNT and CDR2 YENEEA. The CDR3 has 11 amino acids. The CDR3, as DNA: TGTGCCAGCGAAGGGGCCAACGTCCTGACTTTC. Amino acid sequence: CASEGANVLTF.

This chain links TRBV9 with TRBJ1-2, with TRBD1 matching 8 bases. This CDR3 comprises 14 residues. Germline V gene sequence: CDR1 SGDLS, CDR2 YYNGEE. V dropped 4 bases and J dropped 2; count of bases not matched to a gene: 4. The CDR3 region is CASSPRQGNYGYTF. The CDR3 region has the DNA TGTGCCAGCAGCCCTCGACAGGGGAACTATGGCTACACCTTC. Drawing the rest from reference TRBV9 and TRBJ1-2, the complete variable domain is DSGVTQTPKHLITATGQRVTLRCSPRSGDLSVYWYQQSLDQGLQFLIQYYNGEERAKGNILERFSAQQFPDLHSELNLSSLELGDSALYFCASSPRQGNYGYTFGSGTRLTVV.

This clone was seen ten or more times. The chain has TRBV7-9 and TRBJ2-1; 10 positions match TRBD2. V lost 2 bases, J lost 8 bases, and 3 bases stayed unmatched. CDR3 length: 14 residues. Germline assignment: CDR1 SEHNR and CDR2 FQNEAQ (reference sequence). The CDR3 DNA is TGTGCCAGCAGCTTAAGCGGGAGGGAGGATGAGCAGTTCTTC. It specifies CASSLSGREDEQFF.

This clone was detected many times. The chain employs TRBV6-5 and TRBJ2-1, with D perhaps TRBD2 (6 bases). Germline V CDR1 and CDR2: MNHEY, SVGAGI. V shed 8 bases and J shed 8 bases, with 16 bases lying between them. The CDR3 has 13 amino acids. CDR3 nucleotide sequence: TGTGCCAGCCGGGAAGGAGGGAGAGATGAGCAGTTCTTC. This translates into CASREGGRDEQFF.

This clone was picked up a small number of times. This chain links TRBV7-2 with TRBJ1-1, with D tentatively TRBD1 (5 bases). V lost 5 bases and J 5 bases, leaving 12 bases between the germline ends. Germline lookup yields CDR1 SGHTA and CDR2 FQGNSA. CDR3 length: 13 amino acids. The CDR3, as DNA: TGTGCCAGCAGCGCGACGACAGATACTGAAGCTTTCTTT. This translates into CASSATTDTEAFF.

J is TRBJ2-5 and V is TRBV29-1, with 11 bases fitting TRBD1. CDR3 length: 12 amino acids. V was clipped by 6 bases and J by 5 bases; unmatched bases: 2. Germline V gene lookup returns CDR1 SQVTM and CDR2 ANQGSEA. The CDR3 DNA follows: TGCAGCGTGGGACAGGGGGGGGAGACCCAGTACTTC. Encoded protein: CSVGQGGETQYF.

V gene TRBV18 combines with J gene TRBJ2-1, with TRBD2 matching over 10 bases. The CDR3 runs to 15 residues. Per germline, CDR1 KGHSH and CDR2 LQKENI. V lost 2 bases, J lost 7 bases, and 5 bases stayed unmatched. CDR3 amino acids: CASSPSSGSRNEQFF. As DNA, the CDR3 is TGTGCCAGCTCACCATCTAGCGGGAGCCGGAATGAGCAGTTCTTC.

This clone occurred a few times. The CDR3 DNA reads as TGTGCCAGCAGCCTAGGACAGGCCAGCACCGGGGAGCTGTTTTTT. This gives the protein CASSLGQASTGELFF. The chain carries TRBV7-9 and TRBJ2-2; TRBD1 aligns across 7 bases. The junction had 7 bases not matched to a gene; V was cut back by 5 bases and J by 4 bases. The CDR3 extends over 15 amino acids. Germline lookup yields CDR1 SEHNR and CDR2 FQNEAQ (reference sequence).

This clone was seen a handful of times. This sequence joins TRBV9 and TRBJ1-6; D might be TRBD1 (5 bases). The germline gives CDR1 SGDLS, CDR2 YYNGEE. V was shortened by 6 bases and J by 7 bases, with 17 bases between the two germline ends. There are 15 residues in the CDR3. The CDR3 DNA reads TGTGCCAGCACCAGGGCGGGGGTGAGCAATTCACCCCTCCACTTT. Residues: CASTRAGVSNSPLHF.

This clone was counted between two and nine times. The chain joins TRBV5-6 to TRBJ1-2; D remains unclear. Trimming left V 2 bases short and J 0 bases short, with 8 bases between. CDR3 length: 14 amino acids. The germline V gene encodes CDR1 SGHDT and CDR2 YYEEEE. The CDR3 reads CASSLRTANYGYTF. CDR3 bases: TGTGCCAGCAGCTTAAGGACCGCTAACTATGGCTACACCTTC.

The V and J genes are TRBV19 and TRBJ2-3, with 9 bases fitting TRBD2. Germline values: CDR1 LNHDA, CDR2 SQIVND (reference sequence). CDR3 size: 17 residues. Losses at the gene ends were 3 bases for V and 6 bases for J; bases not matched to a gene: 13. The CDR3 nucleotides read TGTGCCAGTAGTATCCTCCGTAGCGGGAGATCGGGCGATACGCAGTATTTT. This encodes CASSILRSGRSGDTQYF. Combining the CDR3 with reference TRBV19 and TRBJ2-3 gives the whole variable domain DGGITQSPKYLFRKEGQNVTLSCEQNLNHDAMYWYRQDPGQGLRLIYYSQIVNDFQKGDIAEGYSVSREKKESFPLTVTSAQKNPTAFYLCASSILRSGRSGDTQYFGPGTRLTVL.

V and J are TRBV7-9 and TRBJ1-2, with D possibly matching TRBD1 (5 bases). Germline CDR1 is SEHNR and CDR2 is FQNEAQ (reference sequence). CDR3 length: 13 amino acids. Trimming removed 5 bases from V and 2 bases from J, with 9 bases in between. The CDR3 is CASSPQVNYGYTF. The CDR3 nucleotides are TGTGCCAGCAGCCCACAGGTGAACTATGGCTACACCTTC.

The V gene is TRBV13, the J gene TRBJ1-2; D is possibly TRBD1 (6 bases). CDR3 size: 13 residues. Germline V lookup: CDR1 PRHDT, CDR2 FYEKMQ (reference sequence). V lost 1 base and J lost 9, with 12 bases in between. The CDR3 sequence is CASSLVQGSSYTF. CDR3 DNA: TGTGCCAGCAGCTTAGTACAGGGCTCAAGCTACACCTTC.